This TCR beta chain was sequenced during a study of CD8+CD57+ T cells in acquired aplastic anemia. Study-level background: Average CD4+ read depth in healthy donors was approximately 9.9 million reads. Whole-study results and caveats: Controls did not differ significantly from patients in CD8+ Simpson's diversity.

Genomic DNA templated the TCR beta VDJ and CDR3 profiling. In TCRdb, the reads were re-called with MiXCR into one record per CDR3 protein. The sample lists approximately 130,000 distinct CDR3 sequences, around two fifths occurring once. Germline V gives CDR1 SGHRS, CDR2 YFSETQ. The V end lost 8 bases, the J end lost 0 bases, and 11 bases lay between the germline ends. This CDR3 is 13 amino acids long. This clonotype was counted once. Its antigen is unidentified. This clone may be a read error of a much larger clone one base away. This clonotype was sampled from a human donor in good health, serving as a control. Material: sorted CD4+, CD8+, or CD8+CD57+ T cells (not recorded which) from PBMCs. The chain joins TRBV5-1 to TRBJ1-1, with D tentatively TRBD1 (6 bases). The CDR3 spells CASHRAMNTEAFF. The CDR3 nucleotides are TGCGCCAGTCACAGGGCTATGAACACTGAAGCTTTCTTT.